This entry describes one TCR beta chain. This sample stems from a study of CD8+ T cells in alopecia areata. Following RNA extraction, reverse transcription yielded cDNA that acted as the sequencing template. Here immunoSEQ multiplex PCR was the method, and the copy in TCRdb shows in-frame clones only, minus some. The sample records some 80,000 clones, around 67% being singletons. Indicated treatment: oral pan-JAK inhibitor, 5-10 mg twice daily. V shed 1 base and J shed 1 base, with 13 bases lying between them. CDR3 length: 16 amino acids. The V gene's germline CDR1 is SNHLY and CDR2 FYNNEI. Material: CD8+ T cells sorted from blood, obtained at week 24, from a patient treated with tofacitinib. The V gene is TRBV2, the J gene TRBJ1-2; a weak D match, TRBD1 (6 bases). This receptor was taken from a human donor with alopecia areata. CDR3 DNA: TGTGCCAGCAGTGAAGAGGGGGTAGGGGTTAACTATGGCTACACCTTC. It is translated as CASSEEGVGVNYGYTF.